A single sample gave rise to the 28 T cell receptor beta chains below, sequenced in a study of cytomegalovirus exposure and HLA in healthy donors. In the PCR, 60 Vbeta and 13 Jbeta primers were used. Assay used: immunoSEQ multiplex PCR; TCRdb lists only in-frame clones, some missing. In the table there are 180,000 or so clones, 65% to 85% of which are singletons. Sequencing was performed on PBMCs. All receptors come from a girl between 10 and 17 years old in good health and CMV-seropositive.

The chain recombines TRBV30 with TRBJ2-3; D not resolved. CDR3 length equals 18 residues. The germline V gene has CDR1 GTSNPN and CDR2 SVGIG (reference sequence). Trimming took off 0 bases at V and 3 bases at J, with 22 bases between the two ends. CDR3 in amino acids: CAWSVRSLFGPATDTQYF. CDR3 bases: TGTGCCTGGAGTGTACGGTCTTTATTTGGGCCGGCTACAGATACGCAGTATTTT.

The V and J genes are TRBV19 and TRBJ1-1; perhaps TRBD1 as D (6 bases). Germline CDR1 is LNHDA and CDR2 is SQIVND (reference sequence). CDR3 length equals 13 residues. V was pared by 5 bases and J by 5 bases, with 12 bases between. The CDR3 reads CASSWSGVTEAFF. The CDR3 DNA reads TGTGCCAGTAGTTGGTCAGGGGTTACTGAAGCTTTCTTT.

This clone was recorded once. CDR3 coding DNA: TGTGCCAGCAGTCACAAGAACACCGGGGAGCTGTTTTTT. It encodes CASSHKNTGELFF. The chain recombines TRBV6-1 with TRBJ2-2; the D is unclear. Looked up from germline, CDR1 is MNHNS and CDR2 is SASEGT. The CDR3 is made up of 13 amino acids. V was clipped by 5 bases and J by 1 base, with 5 bases between them.

This clone was picked up one time. The chain recombines TRBV19 with TRBJ1-1, with D possibly TRBD1 on 6 matching bases. Trimming cost V 11 bases and J 3 bases, with 19 bases left between them. The CDR3 covers 14 residues. The V gene's germline CDR1 is LNHDA and CDR2 SQIVND (reference sequence). CDR3 sequence (DNA): TGTGCCGCCGAAGGGGGGGGAGGTCACACTGAAGCTTTCTTT. As protein: CAAEGGGGHTEAFF.

This clone was observed a single time. The V gene is TRBV4-1, the J gene TRBJ2-7; 9 positions agree with TRBD2. Trimming took 4 bases from V and 5 from J; bases not matched to a gene: 6. Germline values: CDR1 MGHRA, CDR2 YSYEKL. The CDR3 has 14 residues. CDR3 protein: CASSRLAGTHEQYF. The CDR3 DNA reads TGCGCCAGCAGCCGCCTAGCGGGAACTCACGAGCAGTACTTC.

This chain joins TRBV5-1 and TRBJ1-3; 10 nucleotides match TRBD1. The CDR3 is 16 residues long. Germline V gene sequence: CDR1 SGHRS, CDR2 YFSETQ. The trim removed 4 bases at V and 4 bases at J, leaving 8 bases unmatched. The CDR3 protein is CASSPRTGGKGNTIYF. CDR3 in DNA: TGCGCCAGCAGCCCTCGGACAGGGGGTAAGGGAAACACCATATATTTT.

This clone was detected once. The rearrangement links TRBV5-6 to TRBJ2-3; the match to TRBD2 covers 7 bases. Germline V CDR1 and CDR2: SGHDT, YYEEEE. The CDR3 loop spans 15 amino acids. V shed 0 bases, J shed 5 bases, and the junction held 6 bases outside the gene matches. CDR3 nucleotide sequence: TGTGCCAGCAGCTTGGCTAGCGGTGTTGTAGATACGCAGTATTTT. Translation: CASSLASGVVDTQYF.

As concerns this clone: Other DNA sequences in this specimen translate into the identical CDR3. V and J are TRBV30 and TRBJ1-1; D gene uncertain. The germline V and J ends were trimmed by 0 bases and 5 bases, with 7 bases remaining between them. The CDR3 is made up of 12 amino acids. Germline CDR1 and CDR2: GTSNPN and SVGIG (reference sequence). CDR3 sequence reads: CAWSVRGTEAFF. Written as DNA, the CDR3 is TGTGCCTGGAGTGTGAGAGGGACTGAAGCTTTCTTT. Supplemented by reference TRBV30 and TRBJ1-1, the full variable domain reads SQTIHQWPATLVQPVGSPLSLECTVEGTSNPNLYWYRQAAGRGLQLLFYSVGIGQISSEVPQNLSASRPQDRQFILSSKKLLLSDSGFYLCAWSVRGTEAFFGQGTRLTVV.

The genes are TRBV19 and TRBJ2-7; TRBD2 agrees at 14 bases. Unmatched junction bases numbered 12, after V lost 3 bases and J lost 5 bases. The CDR3 is 18 amino acids. Looked up from germline, CDR1 is LNHDA and CDR2 is SQIVND (reference sequence). The CDR3 DNA reads TGTGCCAGTAGTATCCTTTTTGGGGGGACTAGCGGGAGCAACGAGCAGTACTTC. Amino acids: CASSILFGGTSGSNEQYF.

The rearrangement joins TRBV19 to TRBJ1-5; D perhaps matches TRBD1 (5 bases). The CDR3 totals 15 residues. The V gene's germline CDR1 is LNHDA and CDR2 SQIVND (reference sequence). V lost 0 bases and J lost 6, with 12 bases in between. The CDR3 region is CASSIERGGGQPQHF. In DNA form, the CDR3 reads TGTGCCAGTAGTATAGAAAGGGGAGGAGGTCAGCCCCAGCATTTT.

The gene calls are TRBV7-2 and TRBJ2-2; TRBD1 agrees at 9 bases. The CDR3 has 17 amino acids. CDR1 and CDR2 (germline): SGHTA, FQGNSA. Unmatched junction bases numbered 10, after V lost 5 bases and J lost 3 bases. CDR3 sequence: CASSPRGGTGYTGELFF. The CDR3 DNA reads TGTGCCAGCAGCCCTAGGGGAGGGACAGGGTACACCGGGGAGCTGTTTTTT.

CDR3 nucleotides: TGTGCTAGTGGTCCTGGACTAGCGGGATGGGAGACCCAGTACTTC. The encoded protein is CASGPGLAGWETQYF. This chain uses TRBV12-5 with TRBJ2-5, with 12 positions matching TRBD2. The CDR3 is 15 residues long. Per germline, CDR1 LGHNT and CDR2 FRNRAP. J lost 5 bases, V lost 5 bases, and 6 bases had no gene match. Drawing the rest from reference TRBV12-5 and TRBJ2-5, the complete variable domain is DARVTQTPRHKVTEMGQEVTMRCQPILGHNTVFWYRQTMMQGLELLAYFRNRAPLDDSGMPKDRFSAEMPDATLATLKIQPSEPRDSAVYFCASGPGLAGWETQYFGPGTRLLVL.

The rearrangement joins TRBV7-7 to TRBJ1-5, with a tentative D call TRBD1 (6 bases). The CDR3 is 18 amino acids. CDR1 and CDR2 from the germline V gene are SSHAT and FNYEAQ (reference sequence). Trimming took 1 base from V and 2 from J, leaving 18 bases between them. The CDR3 loop is CASSLGRGPYWGNQPQHF. The CDR3 coding sequence is TGTGCCAGCAGCTTAGGCAGGGGACCTTATTGGGGCAATCAGCCCCAGCATTTT.

The chain joins TRBV27 to TRBJ1-2; 7 bases are shared with TRBD1. The CDR3 totals 14 residues. Trimming at V came to 3 bases and at J to 3 bases, leaving 4 bases not matched to a gene. The germline gives CDR1 MNHEY, CDR2 SMNVEV (reference sequence). The CDR3 DNA sequence: TGTGCCAGCAGTTTCGGCACAGGGGACTATGGCTACACCTTC. It is translated as CASSFGTGDYGYTF.

The V gene is TRBV7-3, the J gene TRBJ2-5, with D perhaps TRBD2 (6 bases). The CDR3 is made up of 14 amino acids. The V end lost 2 bases, the J end lost 4 bases, and 11 bases lay between the germline ends. Germline loops: CDR1 SGHTA, CDR2 FQGTGA. CDR3: CASSLGGSGETQYF. As DNA, the CDR3 is TGTGCCAGCAGCTTAGGGGGGAGCGGAGAGACCCAGTACTTC.

V is TRBV11-3 and J is TRBJ2-1; 8 nucleotides line up with TRBD2. The germline CDR1 and CDR2 sequences are SGHNT and YENEEA. J lost 9 bases, V lost 0 bases, and 7 bases had no gene match. There are 15 residues in the CDR3. CDR3 sequence (DNA): TGTGCCAGCAGCTTAGATGGCGGGACTAGGACTGAGCAGTTCTTC. It translates to CASSLDGGTRTEQFF.

The V and J genes are TRBV6-1 and TRBJ1-1; unclear D gene. The CDR3 runs 13 residues. V lost 2 bases and J lost 7, with 11 bases in between. Germline-derived CDR1 and CDR2 are MNHNS and SASEGT. The CDR3, as DNA: TGTGCCAGCAGTGAACGTGGAGGATATGAAGCTTTCTTT. Encoded protein: CASSERGGYEAFF.

The chain combines TRBV25-1 with TRBJ2-1; 7 bases are a match to TRBD2. Germline V gene lookup returns CDR1 MGHDK and CDR2 SYGVNS. The CDR3 spans 15 residues. J gave up 4 bases and V 4 bases, and 7 bases lay outside the gene matches. CDR3 amino acids: CASSGVGGRYNEQFF. In DNA, the CDR3 is TGTGCCAGCAGTGGCGTGGGAGGGCGATACAATGAGCAGTTCTTC.

This rearrangement joins TRBV19 to TRBJ2-6; D might be TRBD2 (6 bases). The CDR3 has 19 residues. CDR1 and CDR2 from the germline V gene are LNHDA and SQIVND (reference sequence). The ends were cut back, 7 bases at V and 2 bases at J, with 24 bases in the middle. The CDR3: CASTSRGLPSRPGANVLTF. The CDR3 coding sequence is TGTGCCAGTACCTCTCGAGGACTACCGTCTCGGCCTGGGGCCAACGTCCTGACTTTC.

V is TRBV30 and J is TRBJ1-3; D unresolved. The germline gives CDR1 GTSNPN, CDR2 SVGIG (reference sequence). The CDR3 runs 13 residues. V dropped 2 bases and J dropped 5 bases, with 10 bases sitting between them. The CDR3 DNA sequence: TGTGCCTGGAGTCCTAAATTCCGAAACACCATATATTTT. Residues: CAWSPKFRNTIYF.

The chain has TRBV5-1 and TRBJ1-1, with TRBD1 matching 9 bases. Trimming cost V 3 bases and J 4 bases; bases outside gene matches: 1. The CDR3 extends over 13 amino acids. CDR1 is SGHRS, CDR2 YFSETQ, per germline. The CDR3 protein is CASSWGQGTEAFF. DNA of the CDR3: TGCGCCAGCAGCTGGGGACAGGGCACTGAAGCTTTCTTT.

This clone has a handful of counts. The chain links TRBV12-5 to TRBJ2-3, with 13 bases fitting TRBD2. V was clipped by 8 bases and J by 7 bases; unmatched bases: 9. Germline V gives CDR1 LGHNT, CDR2 FRNRAP. The length of the CDR3 is 15 residues. CDR3 in DNA: TGTGCTAGTTCCCCTACTAGCGGGAGGGCCAATACGCAGTATTTT. Translated, it gives CASSPTSGRANTQYF. Full variable domain (remainder filled in from reference TRBV12-5 and TRBJ2-3): DARVTQTPRHKVTEMGQEVTMRCQPILGHNTVFWYRQTMMQGLELLAYFRNRAPLDDSGMPKDRFSAEMPDATLATLKIQPSEPRDSAVYFCASSPTSGRANTQYFGPGTRLTVL.

The chain has TRBV9 and TRBJ2-5; a possible D gene is TRBD1 (6 bases). The length of the CDR3 is 18 residues. V gave up 0 bases and J gave up 3 bases, with 21 bases separating them. The germline V gene encodes CDR1 SGDLS and CDR2 YYNGEE. The CDR3 sequence is CASSVEGSGVGAEETQYF. The CDR3 DNA reads as TGTGCCAGCAGCGTAGAAGGATCTGGGGTGGGGGCGGAAGAGACCCAGTACTTC.

The rearrangement links TRBV29-1 to TRBJ1-1; tentatively, D is TRBD1 (6 bases). Germline assignment: CDR1 SQVTM and CDR2 ANQGSEA. The CDR3 is 13 amino acids. V lost 6 bases and J lost 2, with 13 bases in between. In DNA, the CDR3 is TGCAGCGTGGTAGGACAGCTAAACACTGAAGCTTTCTTT. Protein: CSVVGQLNTEAFF. Using reference TRBV29-1 and TRBJ1-1 for the parts outside the CDR3, the full variable domain is SAVISQKPSRDICQRGTSLTIQCQVDSQVTMMFWYRQQPGQSLTLIATANQGSEATYESGFVIDKFPISRPNLTFSTLTVSNMSPEDSSIYLCSVVGQLNTEAFFGQGTRLTVV.

The rearrangement uses TRBV29-1 and TRBJ2-1; 13 bases fit TRBD2. Germline V gene sequence: CDR1 SQVTM, CDR2 ANQGSEA. J lost 7 bases, V lost 3 bases, and 3 bases had no gene match. The CDR3 loop spans 14 amino acids. The DNA of the CDR3 is TGCAGCGTTGAGAGGACTAGCGGGAGTAATGAGCAGTTCTTC. Translated, it gives CSVERTSGSNEQFF.

V gene TRBV5-1 combines with J gene TRBJ2-1, with 9 bases aligning to TRBD1. Unmatched junction bases numbered 3, after V lost 4 bases and J lost 4 bases. Germline CDR1 SGHRS, CDR2 YFSETQ. The CDR3 sequence is 14 residues long. As DNA, the CDR3 is TGCGCCAGCAGCGGGGGACAGGGTTACAATGAGCAGTTCTTC. It encodes CASSGGQGYNEQFF.

The chain couples TRBV29-1 to TRBJ2-1, with 15 bases identical to TRBD2. Germline-derived CDR1 and CDR2 are SQVTM and ANQGSEA. This CDR3 has 13 amino acids. J was trimmed by 6 bases and V by 7 bases; bases with no gene match: 1. The CDR3 DNA reads as TGCAGCGGGGGACTAGCGGGAGGCAATGAGCAGTTCTTC. It translates to CSGGLAGGNEQFF.

This clone was seen only once. V is TRBV30 and J is TRBJ1-2, with 7 bases that match TRBD1. Germline values: CDR1 GTSNPN, CDR2 SVGIG (reference sequence). The junction had 14 bases not matched to a gene; V was cut back by 3 bases and J by 4 bases. This CDR3 comprises 16 residues. DNA of the CDR3: TGTGCCTGGAGCGGGGACAGTCTCCCCAACCTCTATGGCTACACCTTC. Protein sequence: CAWSGDSLPNLYGYTF.